The text below deals with one T cell receptor (beta chain). The CDR3 contains 14 residues. The V gene lost 4 bases and the J gene lost 0 bases, with 10 bases spanning the gap. CDR1 is SGDLS, CDR2 YYNGEE, per germline. Some clones are missing from TCRdb's copy, which holds only in-frame ones; the method was immunoSEQ multiplex PCR. In the table there are over 150,000 clones, approximately 93% of which are singletons. This entry comes from a study of T cell responses to AZD1222 COVID-19 vaccine. The rearrangement joins TRBV9 to TRBJ1-2; perhaps TRBD1 as D (5 bases). Here the sequenced sample was peripheral blood, taken 28 days after the second AZD1222 dose. The source of this sequence is an adult who received the AZD1222 COVID-19 vaccine. In DNA form, the CDR3 reads TGTGCCAGCAGCCCAGGGAGAGCTAACTATGGCTACACCTTC. Its protein is CASSPGRANYGYTF.